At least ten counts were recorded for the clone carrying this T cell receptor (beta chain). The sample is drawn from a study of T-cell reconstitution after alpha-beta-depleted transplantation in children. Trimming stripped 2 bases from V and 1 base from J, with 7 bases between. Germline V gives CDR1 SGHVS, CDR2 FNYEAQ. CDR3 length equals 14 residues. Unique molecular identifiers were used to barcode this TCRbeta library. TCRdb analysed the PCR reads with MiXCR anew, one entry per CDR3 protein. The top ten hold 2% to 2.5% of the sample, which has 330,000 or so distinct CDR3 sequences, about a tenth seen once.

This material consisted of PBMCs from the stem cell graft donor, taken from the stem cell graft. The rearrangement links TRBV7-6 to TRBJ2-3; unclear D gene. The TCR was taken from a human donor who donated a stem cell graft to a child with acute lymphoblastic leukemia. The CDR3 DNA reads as TGTGCCAGCAGCTTACTTCCTGGCACAGATACGCAGTATTTT. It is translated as CASSLLPGTDTQYF.